This T cell receptor beta chain was captured by sequencing in a study of cytomegalovirus exposure and HLA in healthy donors (dated by TCRdb to 2016 to 2017). For the wider study: An earlier analysis of around 600 of the donors reported about 290 Gb of sequence data and 117 million unique TCR beta sequences from about 179 million T cells. Roughly 300 gigabases of sequencing data and around 90 million unique TCR sequences made up an early release that covered 500 to 700 HLA-typed donors. Among the roughly 400 genotyped donors, around 81% belonged to the genetic ancestry cluster associated with self-reported Caucasian donors. The study was designed to test whether signatures of past pathogen exposure could be identified by cataloging public T cell receptors. The T cell repertoires of 670 or so subjects were profiled by immunosequencing and related to cytomegalovirus serostatus. Besides the first cohort of 500 to 700 subjects, a separate validation cohort made up of 90 to 150 different subjects was used. To predict cytomegalovirus infection status, the study combined high-throughput TCR immunosequencing, statistical association of individual TCRs with disease status, and machine learning. In a later analysis, previously published TCR beta repertoires from about 640 donors were re-analyzed and high-resolution HLA genotyping was added so that TCR occurrence patterns could be studied. The later analysis used no new phenotypic data to find candidate immune exposures, relying instead on TCR beta sequences and their occurrence across donors. An earlier analysis of around 580 of the donors used high-throughput TCR beta sequencing to judge whether each TCR beta V gene segment behaved as functional or pseudogenic. Donor age, sex, ethnicity and CMV serostatus were compiled alongside the repertoire data. A later genetic analysis took genome-wide SNP genotypes for 398 of the 666 donors and used that subset as a discovery cohort. Every discovery cohort repertoire had been produced on one sequencing platform. Class I and class II HLA loci were covered by the typing at four-digit resolution. The number of donors typed differed by locus, with about 629-640 for A, B, C, DRB1 and DQB1, roughly 520 for DQA1, about 610 for DPA1, and around 430 for DPB1. Because of strong linkage in the cohort, a few DR-DQ haplotypes were treated as single units for association and clustering. Among around 400 genotyped donors of the cohort, an average of roughly 230,000 unique TCR beta nucleotide sequences was sequenced per donor, of which 15% to 20% were non-productive. The research as a whole found: Because counts were too low, fewer than 20 rarely observed V segments, including chromosome 9 orphons, were excluded from the earlier analysis of around 640 of the donors. According to a later analysis, most CMV-associated TCR beta chains appeared to be HLA-restricted, and the HLA associations seemed to be driven largely by CMV exposure. In the study, roughly 160 TCR beta chains were listed as associated with cytomegalovirus. The presence/absence analyses assumed that sequencing depth was roughly uniform across donors, and that assumption may not be true. Several of the top co-occurrence clusters appeared to be linked to parvovirus B19, influenza, CMV and Epstein-Barr virus, according to a later analysis. When HLA alleles, especially DR and DQ, strongly co-occurred, attributing TCR associations to individual alleles was difficult. A group of highly shared sequence variants was considered likely to be a technical artifact of the sequencing pipeline. While some public TCRs were present in many individuals, most TCR sequences turned up only very rarely across donors. Correlated functional status among segregating V segments might be attributable to linkage disequilibrium, but an unknown experimental factor could not be ruled out. Specific HLA alleles were associated with about 17,000 TCR beta sequences at a false discovery rate of 0.05 in a later analysis. In a later analysis, TCR association rates were found to vary across HLA loci, with the most associated TCRs seen for DRB1 alleles and the fewest for HLA-C alleles. For the cohort, immune exposure information was limited to CMV serostatus. A few of the identified cytomegalovirus-associated TCR beta chains were confirmed in vitro to be specific for cytomegalovirus antigens. HLA typing was unavailable for some donors at each locus, so association tests used only the typed subset. In an earlier analysis of 587 of the donors, most TCR beta V segments appeared in productive rearrangements about 90% or about 30% of the time, broadly matching IMGT annotations. In a later genetic analysis, a missense DCLRE1C variant was associated with V-gene and J-gene trimming of TCR beta chains, and the association was replicated in an independent cohort. Compared with equally common non-associated chains, HLA-associated TCR beta chains in a later analysis were more clonally expanded and had lower generation probabilities. A further reported finding was that TCR beta sequences accurately predicted the HLA-A and HLA-B alleles for most subjects in the first cohort. Because the 87-base-pair reads could not distinguish some IMGT-functional V segments, including TRBV6-2 and TRBV6-3, those segments were excluded. In this cohort, only TCR beta chains were sequenced, and detectable features were limited by the absence of alpha or paired-chain data. In a later genetic analysis, fewer N-insertions in productive TCRs were reported among donors in an Asian-associated ancestry cluster than the roughly 700-donor mean. The classifier was reported to diagnose cytomegalovirus status with high specificity and sensitivity in both the original and validation cohorts. The authors suggested that the approach could potentially be extended to other disease states and immunological phenotypes.

To note about this clone: The target of this receptor is not known. The sample holds no much larger clone one base away, and base qualities are not on file.

Library method: the immunoSEQ multiplex PCR assay. For the multiplex PCR, a mixture combining 60 forward primers for TCR Vbeta segments and 13 reverse primers for TCR Jbeta segments was used. Amplification of the CDR3 region of rearranged TCR beta genes was performed with a multiplex PCR assay on genomic DNA. Amplified TCR beta libraries were sequenced as 87-base-pair reads on the Illumina HiSeq System. From the authors' description of their analysis: Across the 500 to 750 repertoires, a later analysis counted roughly 84 million unique TCR beta chains, approximately 12 million of which were shared by at least two donors. Raw reads were error-corrected and collapsed into unique sequences by a nearest-neighbor algorithm in which closely related sequences were merged to remove PCR and sequencing errors. To assign V, D and J gene segments, CDR3 sequences were aligned to IMGT reference sequences. For a sequence to be retained, a match of at least six nucleotides to both a V gene segment and a J gene segment was required. Rearrangements were classified as productive when the CDR3 lacked stop codons and remained in frame with V and J, and all other rearrangements were classified as non-productive. Following IMGT convention, CDR3 was defined as the stretch from the second conserved V-encoded cysteine up to the conserved J-encoded phenylalanine. Sequences without an unambiguous match to a single V gene segment were excluded from the earlier analysis of 500 to 700 of the donors. In an earlier analysis of 587 of the donors, V segments were called functional above 56.7% productive rearrangements and were called segregating when the between-donor standard deviation exceeded 5%. A statistical classification framework was built for diagnosing cytomegalovirus status from the catalog of TCR beta chain sequences. V and J gene assignment, in a later analysis, came from comparing TCR nucleotide sequences with IMGT/GENE-DB human TR gene sequences. A later analysis assigned CDR3 sequences and most-parsimonious VDJ recombination scenarios with the TCRdist pipeline. In a later analysis, each TCR beta chain was defined by its CDR3 amino acid sequence together with its V-gene family, and reads without a unique V-gene family were excluded. As a way to deal with suspected cross-contamination and a sequencing artifact, a later analysis dropped more than 500 nucleotide sequences that were highly shared and had low generation probability. In a later analysis, a clonal expansion index was calculated for each public chain from normalized within-repertoire ranks of inferred template counts. A later analysis computed generation probabilities with a VDJ recombination model fitted to out-of-frame rearrangements, and checked the results against IGoR. In a later analysis, hypergeometric tests were used to score TCR-TCR, TCR-HLA and TCR-CMV co-occurrence, with a repertoire-size bias correction applied to TCR pairs. In a later analysis, false discovery rates were estimated by permuting HLA or CMV assignments 20 times. A later analysis grouped co-occurring TCRs with DBSCAN, adding TCRdist sequence similarity when clustering within HLA-allele-positive subsets. For co-occurrence clustering, repertoires with fewer than 30,000 or more than 120,000 public chains were excluded, along with five or six repertoires with anomalous nucleotide sharing. TCRdb's version of the immuneACCESS table is confined to in-frame rearrangements and falls short of the full clone set. An unresolved V gene accounts for under half of the shortfall where checked; the remainder is of unknown origin. The DNA gave D and trimming, while V, J and clone size come from that table. For this sample the table gives roughly 120,000 clones, of which approximately 81% were detected only once. The ten largest clones represent about 2.4% of the sample.

The cysteine opens and the phenylalanine closes a CDR3 of 16 amino acids. The retained sequence is limited to the CDR3, 48 bases, with the frame set at the first base. CDR1 and CDR2 were assigned from the germline V gene as SGHAT and FQNNGV. Clipping removes 1 base from V and 4 bases from J, with 6 as the unmatched junction base count. The cohort comprised several hundred healthy bone marrow donors. At the time of sampling, every cohort member was nominally healthy, though immune exposures that went unrecorded were likely present. The donor was CMV seronegative and was included in the group of a few hundred seronegative cohort members. A peripheral blood sample was provided by each donor, and peripheral blood mononuclear cells were used for TCR beta sequencing. Genomic DNA extraction from the blood cell samples was performed with the Qiagen DNeasy Blood Extraction Kit.

Source material: PBMCs. The rearrangement joined TRBV11-2 to TRBJ2-1, with 8 bases matching TRBD2. This receptor was taken from a woman aged 40 to 50 in good health and CMV-seronegative. The nucleotides read TGTGCCAGCAGCTTAGGTGTAGCGGGGCCTTACAATGAGCAGTTCTTC. The translation is CASSLGVAGPYNEQFF.